Listed here are 14 T cell receptor beta chains from one sample, sequenced in a study of cytomegalovirus exposure and HLA in healthy donors (dated by TCRdb to 2016 to 2017). Libraries were constructed by the immunoSEQ multiplex PCR assay. Entries here come from immuneACCESS through TCRdb and include only in-frame sequences with V and J called. Some clones fail to appear in such tables; in the studies checked, an unresolved V gene covers under half of the shortfall, and the cause of the remainder is unknown. This sample gives more than 45,000 clones in total; roughly nine tenths of them show up just once. The ten top clones hold about 2% of the sample. Sequencing was done on a sample of PBMCs. The source is a woman in her twenties or thirties in good health and CMV-seronegative.

The chain has TRBV9 and TRBJ1-1, with D possibly matching TRBD1 (6 bases). The germline V and J ends were trimmed by 0 bases and 9 bases, with 18 bases remaining between them. This CDR3 region has 15 residues. Germline V gives CDR1 SGDLS, CDR2 YYNGEE. The CDR3 reads CASSVAGTPYQKAFF. In nucleotides, the CDR3 is TGTGCCAGCAGCGTAGCCGGGACACCGTATCAGAAAGCTTTCTTT. Full variable domain (missing parts from reference TRBV9 and TRBJ1-1): DSGVTQTPKHLITATGQRVTLRCSPRSGDLSVYWYQQSLDQGLQFLIQYYNGEERAKGNILERFSAQQFPDLHSELNLSSLELGDSALYFCASSVAGTPYQKAFFGQGTRLTVV.

The chain combines TRBV27 with TRBJ2-3; TRBD2 matches 7 bases. V was pared by 5 bases and J by 4 bases, with 3 bases of the junction left unmatched. Per germline, CDR1 MNHEY and CDR2 SMNVEV (reference sequence). This CDR3 is built from 13 residues. CDR3 sequence: CASSRGGADTQYF. The CDR3, as DNA: TGTGCCAGCAGTCGCGGGGGTGCAGATACGCAGTATTTT.

V usage is TRBV12-5 and J usage is TRBJ2-7; TRBD1 is a possible D gene (6 bases). This CDR3 region has 17 residues. Germline lookup yields CDR1 LGHNT and CDR2 FRNRAP. Deletions cut 3 bases from V and 0 bases from J, with 18 bases between. CDR3 DNA sequence: TGTGCTAGTGGTTTTGGAAACCGGGACATTTCCTCCTACGAGCAGTACTTC. This encodes CASGFGNRDISSYEQYF. Full variable domain (remainder filled in from reference TRBV12-5 and TRBJ2-7): DARVTQTPRHKVTEMGQEVTMRCQPILGHNTVFWYRQTMMQGLELLAYFRNRAPLDDSGMPKDRFSAEMPDATLATLKIQPSEPRDSAVYFCASGFGNRDISSYEQYFGPGTRLTVT.

The chain joins TRBV19 to TRBJ2-1; 7 nucleotides agree with TRBD2. Trimming took 7 bases from V and 7 from J; bases not matched to a gene: 13. The CDR3 contains 15 residues. Germline V gives CDR1 LNHDA, CDR2 SQIVND (reference sequence). CDR3 bases: TGTGCCAGTACCTCACCCGGAAGCGGGATGAATGAGCAGTTCTTC. The encoded protein is CASTSPGSGMNEQFF.

The chain combines TRBV5-6 with TRBJ2-1; D possibly corresponds to TRBD2 (5 bases). CDR3 length: 14 amino acids. CDR1 is SGHDT, CDR2 YYEEEE, per germline. V was trimmed by 1 base and J by 12 bases, leaving 17 bases between them. Written as DNA, the CDR3 is TGTGCCAGCAGCTTGTATTTTGAGGGAGTCTGGCAGTTCTTC. Residues: CASSLYFEGVWQFF. Combining the CDR3 with reference TRBV5-6 and TRBJ2-1 gives the whole variable domain DAGVTQSPTHLIKTRGQQVTLRCSPKSGHDTVSWYQQALGQGPQFIFQYYEEEERQRGNFPDRFSGHQFPNYSSELNVNALLLGDSALYLCASSLYFEGVWQFFGPGTRLTVL.

The CDR3 region is CASSIAPTENTEAFF. For the CDR3, the DNA is TGTGCCAGTAGTATTGCCCCGACTGAGAACACTGAAGCTTTCTTT. The chain is built from TRBV19 and TRBJ1-1; no reliable D call. The V end was cut by 3 bases, the J end by 1 base, with 12 bases between. CDR1 is LNHDA, CDR2 SQIVND, per germline (reference sequence). The length of the CDR3 is 15 residues.

CDR3 sequence (DNA): TGTGCCAGCTCCCCGGTTAGCGGGAGTCTCGAGCAGTACTTC. Translation: CASSPVSGSLEQYF. This sequence joins TRBV18 and TRBJ2-7; TRBD2 aligns across 9 bases. The CDR3 has 14 amino acids. The germline CDR1 and CDR2 sequences are KGHSH and LQKENI. Trimming removed 6 bases from V and 6 bases from J; junction bases left unmatched: 9. Full variable domain (remainder filled in from reference TRBV18 and TRBJ2-7): NAGVMQNPRHLVRRRGQEARLRCSPMKGHSHVYWYRQLPEEGLKFMVYLQKENIIDESGMPKERFSAEFPKEGPSILRIQQVVRGDSAAYFCASSPVSGSLEQYFGPGTRLTVT.

The chain recombines TRBV15 with TRBJ2-7, with TRBD1 matching over 7 bases. The CDR3 sequence is 14 residues long. V lost 8 bases, J lost 7 bases, and 14 bases stayed unmatched. CDR1 LNHNV and CDR2 YYDKDF come from the germline V gene (reference sequence). CDR3 loop: CATSIQTGSWEQYF. For the CDR3, the DNA is TGTGCCACCTCGATTCAGACAGGGTCTTGGGAGCAGTACTTC.

This chain joins TRBV6-5 and TRBJ1-3; maybe TRBD1 (5 bases). This CDR3 has 15 amino acids. Between the trimmed V and J ends, which lost 6 bases and 0 bases, there was a span of 12 bases. The V gene's germline CDR1 is MNHEY and CDR2 SVGAGI. CDR3 in amino acids: CASRDDSISGNTIYF. The CDR3 DNA reads TGTGCCAGCAGAGATGACAGCATCTCTGGAAACACCATATATTTT.

This clone was observed a few times. The J gene is TRBJ2-5, the V gene TRBV7-2, with no clear D. From germline, CDR1 is SGHTA and CDR2 FQGNSA. This CDR3 is 17 amino acids long. V lost 2 bases and J 3 bases, leaving 19 bases between the germline ends. The CDR3 sequence is CASSLPTGITTKETQYF. The CDR3, as DNA: TGTGCCAGCAGCTTACCCACTGGAATAACTACTAAAGAGACCCAGTACTTC.

V and J are TRBV27 and TRBJ2-1, with D perhaps matching TRBD2 (6 bases). The CDR3 is made up of 13 amino acids. The V end was cut by 0 bases, the J end by 9 bases, with 9 bases between. Germline CDR1 and CDR2: MNHEY and SMNVEV (reference sequence). The CDR3 loop reads CASSLSLSGEQFF. CDR3 in DNA: TGTGCCAGCAGTTTATCTCTTAGCGGTGAGCAGTTCTTC.

The rearrangement links TRBV4-2 to TRBJ2-2; TRBD2 might be the D (5 bases). The V end lost 1 base, the J end lost 4 bases, and 13 bases lay between the germline ends. Germline V gives CDR1 LGHNA, CDR2 YNFKEQ. This CDR3 comprises 16 residues. In nucleotides, the CDR3 is TGTGCCAGCAGCCAAGCGGGGTTTCCTAGCACCGGGGAGCTGTTTTTT. Amino acids: CASSQAGFPSTGELFF.

The chain couples TRBV28 to TRBJ1-5, with D possibly being TRBD1 (6 bases). The CDR3 contains 15 residues. Trimming took 7 bases from V and 2 from J, leaving 15 bases between them. Germline values: CDR1 MDHEN, CDR2 SYDVKM. CDR3: CASTLGGFGNQPQHF. The CDR3 region has the DNA TGTGCCAGCACCCTAGGGGGTTTCGGCAATCAGCCCCAGCATTTT.

This chain connects TRBV5-8 to TRBJ2-1; D not resolved. Deletions cut 3 bases from V and 6 bases from J, with 16 bases between. The germline CDR1 and CDR2 sequences are SGHTS and YDEGEE. The CDR3 is made up of 15 amino acids. The CDR3 loop reads CASSSENLVSNEQFF. DNA for the CDR3: TGTGCCAGCAGCTCGGAGAACTTGGTTTCCAATGAGCAGTTCTTC.